This entry lists 21 T cell receptor beta chains sequenced from one sample in a study of blood T cell repertoires in COVID-19. Method: immunoSEQ multiplex PCR; TCRdb's copy keeps in-frame clones and lacks some. The data contain around 87,000 clones, 89% of them singletons. Sequenced material: peripheral blood. Source of these receptors: a man aged 45 to 65 with acute or convalescent COVID-19.

The chain uses TRBV30 and TRBJ2-3; D is perhaps TRBD1 (6 bases). The germline CDR1 and CDR2 sequences are GTSNPN and SVGIG (reference sequence). Trimming cost V 0 bases and J 4 bases, with 14 bases left between them. CDR3 length: 15 residues. CDR3 sequence: CAWSVYGSGADTQYF. Here the CDR3 DNA reads TGTGCCTGGAGTGTGTACGGGTCAGGGGCAGATACGCAGTATTTT.

The gene calls are TRBV6-1 and TRBJ2-7; possible D gene TRBD1, 6 bases. Germline CDR1 and CDR2: MNHNS and SASEGT. V was clipped by 0 bases and J by 6 bases, with 9 bases between them. CDR3 size: 13 residues. The CDR3 sequence is CASSEAGGSEQYF. CDR3 DNA: TGTGCCAGCAGTGAAGCAGGGGGTAGCGAGCAGTACTTC.

The chain employs TRBV11-2 and TRBJ1-6, with D uncertain. Germline loops: CDR1 SGHAT, CDR2 FQNNGV. The CDR3 totals 14 residues. V was pared by 2 bases and J by 6 bases, with 8 bases between. CDR3 nucleotides: TGTGCCAGCAGCTTAAGGCGGGGTAATTCACCCCTCCACTTT. Protein sequence: CASSLRRGNSPLHF.

The chain joins TRBV14 to TRBJ1-2; tentatively, D is TRBD1 (6 bases). V dropped 0 bases and J dropped 5 bases, with 13 bases sitting between them. Germline V gene data show CDR1 as SGHDN and CDR2 as FVKESK. This CDR3 has 15 residues. The CDR3 loop is CASSQDRGASYGYTF. The CDR3, as DNA: TGTGCCAGCAGCCAAGATCGGGGGGCGTCTTATGGCTACACCTTC.

J is TRBJ1-3 and V is TRBV3-1 (or the pseudogene TRBV3-2); D is unresolved. V lost 1 base, J lost 4 bases, and 8 bases lay in between. Germline V gene data show CDR1 as LGHDT and CDR2 as YNNKEL (reference sequence). The CDR3 contains 14 residues. The CDR3 region is CASSQAVTGNTIYF. The CDR3 coding sequence is TGTGCCAGCAGCCAAGCAGTGACAGGAAACACCATATATTTT.

This clone occurred a few times. The chain links TRBV5-4 to TRBJ2-2; a possible D gene is TRBD1 (8 bases). Trimming removed 1 base from V and 6 bases from J, with 13 bases in between. This CDR3 has 15 amino acids. The V gene's germline CDR1 is SGHNT and CDR2 YYREEE (reference sequence). The CDR3 nucleotides read TGTGCCAGCAGCTTGCAGGGGGCGGGGGCCGGGGAGCTGTTTTTT. It encodes CASSLQGAGAGELFF.

This clone was found once. The genes are TRBV6-5 and TRBJ1-6, with 8 nucleotides matching TRBD1. Germline CDR1 is MNHEY and CDR2 is SVGAGI. The V gene end was trimmed by 2 bases and the J gene end by 9 bases; junction bases not matched to a gene: 6. The CDR3 has 15 amino acids. CDR3 loop: CASSYRQGSGSPLHF. In nucleotides, the CDR3 is TGTGCCAGCAGTTACCGACAGGGGAGCGGTTCACCCCTCCACTTT.

This chain links TRBV5-4 with TRBJ1-1; 7 nucleotides align to TRBD1. CDR1 and CDR2 (germline): SGHNT, YYREEE (reference sequence). V was clipped by 2 bases and J by 5 bases; unmatched bases: 15. CDR3 length: 17 residues. CDR3 sequence reads: CASSFKYSRGVGTEAFF. CDR3 nucleotide sequence: TGTGCCAGCAGCTTTAAATACTCCAGGGGGGTAGGGACTGAAGCTTTCTTT.

The chain couples TRBV19 to TRBJ1-5, with unresolved D. The germline CDR1 and CDR2 sequences are LNHDA and SQIVND (reference sequence). V was shortened by 8 bases and J by 4 bases, with 9 bases between the two germline ends. This CDR3 has 12 residues. CDR3 DNA sequence: TGTGCCAGTTCCCCTATAAATCAGCCCCAGCATTTT. Translated: CASSPINQPQHF.

This chain links TRBV7-9 with TRBJ2-5; TRBD2 agrees at 13 bases. V lost 5 bases to trimming and J lost 2 bases; unmatched junction nucleotides: 8. Germline lookup yields CDR1 SEHNR and CDR2 FQNEAQ (reference sequence). The CDR3 has 17 residues. The CDR3 sequence is CASSLPTSGGIQETQYF. The CDR3 DNA is TGTGCCAGCAGCCTCCCGACTAGCGGGGGGATTCAAGAGACCCAGTACTTC.

This clone was seen a single time. The V gene is TRBV11-2, the J gene TRBJ1-6; 7 positions match TRBD1. The CDR3 is 17 amino acids. Germline CDR1 is SGHAT and CDR2 is FQNNGV. Trimming at V came to 5 bases and at J to 0 bases, leaving 7 bases not matched to a gene. CDR3 sequence (DNA): TGTGCCAGCAGCGACAGGGTTAGGCGCTCCTATAATTCACCCCTCCACTTT. It yields the protein CASSDRVRRSYNSPLHF.

The J gene is TRBJ2-7, the V gene TRBV7-9, with 13 bases aligning to TRBD2. The CDR3 totals 16 residues. The V segment lost 5 bases and the J segment 1 base; nucleotides outside the gene matches: 5. The germline V gene has CDR1 SEHNR and CDR2 FQNEAQ (reference sequence). The chain's CDR3 is CASSPGLAGVSYEQYF. Here the CDR3 DNA reads TGTGCCAGCAGCCCAGGACTAGCGGGGGTGTCCTACGAGCAGTACTTC.

The chain uses TRBV5-1 and TRBJ2-6, with D maybe TRBD2 (5 bases). Deletions cut 0 bases from V and 12 bases from J, with 10 bases between. Germline V gene data show CDR1 as SGHRS and CDR2 as YFSETQ. The CDR3 is 13 residues long. CDR3: CASSLALDSVLTF. DNA for the CDR3: TGCGCCAGCAGCTTGGCCCTGGACTCCGTCCTGACTTTC. Combining the CDR3 with reference TRBV5-1 and TRBJ2-6 gives the whole variable domain KAGVTQTPRYLIKTRGQQVTLSCSPISGHRSVSWYQQTPGQGLQFLFEYFSETQRNKGNFPGRFSGRQFSNSRSEMNVSTLELGDSALYLCASSLALDSVLTFGAGSRLTVL.

The chain joins TRBV7-2 to TRBJ1-2; TRBD1 matches 8 bases. The CDR3 length is 14 residues. Trimming at V came to 5 bases and at J to 3 bases, leaving 5 bases not matched to a gene. Germline lookup yields CDR1 SGHTA and CDR2 FQGNSA. CDR3 nucleotides: TGTGCCAGCAGCCCACAGGGGGGAGACTATGGCTACACCTTC. This encodes CASSPQGGDYGYTF.

The chain recombines TRBV28 with TRBJ1-2; 8 bases line up with TRBD1. Germline CDR1 and CDR2: MDHEN and SYDVKM. The CDR3 length is 14 residues. The trim removed 6 bases at V and 8 bases at J, leaving 11 bases unmatched. CDR3 protein: CASSLPQGAGGYTF. Written as DNA, the CDR3 is TGTGCCAGCAGCCTCCCCCAGGGGGCGGGGGGCTACACCTTC.

This rearrangement joins TRBV6-6 to TRBJ1-1; no clear D. The V end was cut by 5 bases, the J end by 11 bases, with 21 bases between. The germline V gene has CDR1 MNHNY and CDR2 SVGAGI (reference sequence). CDR3 length equals 14 residues. DNA for the CDR3: TGTGCCAGCAGTGGAACGGACCGGACGACTATGGCTTTCTTT. Encoded protein: CASSGTDRTTMAFF.

Written as DNA, the CDR3 is TGTGCCAGCAGTGATCGGAGATTCGCGAACACCGGGGAGCTGTTTTTT. Translation: CASSDRRFANTGELFF. The genes are TRBV6-1 and TRBJ2-2, with no clear D. The germline CDR1 and CDR2 sequences are MNHNS and SASEGT. CDR3 length equals 16 residues. Trimming left V 3 bases short and J 0 bases short, with 11 bases between.

The V call is TRBV5-1, the J call TRBJ1-4, with TRBD1 as a possible D gene (5 bases). The CDR3 consists of 14 residues. CDR1 and CDR2 from the germline V gene are SGHRS and YFSETQ. V was shortened by 4 bases and J by 6 bases, with 13 bases between the two germline ends. CDR3 bases: TGCGCCAGCAGCAGGACATCTACCGATGAAAAACTGTTTTTT. Its translation is CASSRTSTDEKLFF.

The genes are TRBV5-8 and TRBJ1-2; D remains unclear. The germline CDR1 and CDR2 sequences are SGHTS and YDEGEE. V lost 3 bases and J 3 bases, leaving 12 bases between the germline ends. The CDR3 spans 14 residues. Here the CDR3 reads CASSSTDGDYGYTF. In DNA form, the CDR3 reads TGTGCCAGCAGCTCGACCGACGGAGACTATGGCTACACCTTC.

V usage is TRBV7-2 and J usage is TRBJ2-3; TRBD2 agrees at 9 bases. Germline CDR1 reads SGHTA; CDR2 reads FQGNSA. This CDR3 region has 15 residues. V lost 2 bases to trimming and J lost 4 bases; unmatched junction nucleotides: 4. CDR3 DNA sequence: TGTGCCAGCAGCTTATGGCGGGGGGGCTCAGATACGCAGTATTTT. Residues: CASSLWRGGSDTQYF.

V and J are TRBV9 and TRBJ2-3, with a tentative D call TRBD2 (5 bases). Between the trimmed V and J ends, which lost 3 bases and 6 bases, there was a span of 23 bases. The CDR3 has 17 amino acids. The germline V gene has CDR1 SGDLS and CDR2 YYNGEE. The CDR3 is CASSGSSGELSTDTQYF. Written as DNA, the CDR3 is TGTGCCAGCAGCGGAAGCAGCGGCGAACTATCAACGGATACGCAGTATTTT.